The 7 T cell receptor beta chains below come from one sample, sequenced in a study of blood T cell repertoires in COVID-19. Here immunoSEQ multiplex PCR was the method, and the copy in TCRdb shows in-frame clones only, minus some. Of about 490,000 clones detected, approximately 83% appear once; the ten largest clones hold roughly 3.2%. Sequencing was performed on peripheral blood. These receptors originate from a human donor in a cohort sampled during active COVID-19.

In the case of this clone: A read error may account for a junction end that differs from germline. This sequence joins TRBV9 and TRBJ1-4, with D uncertain. CDR3 length equals 15 residues. Germline V CDR1 and CDR2: SGDLS, YYNGEE. The CDR3 is CVSSVNSLGNEKLFF. CDR3 coding DNA: TGTGTCAGCAGCGTTAATAGCCTTGGGAATGAAAAACTGTTTTTT.

V gene TRBV19 combines with J gene TRBJ1-2, with 8 nucleotides matching TRBD1. CDR3 size: 14 residues. Germline V gene sequence: CDR1 LNHDA, CDR2 SQIVND (reference sequence). Losses at the gene ends were 6 bases for V and 12 bases for J; bases not matched to a gene: 15. The chain's CDR3 is CASSFRRGPGYNTF. CDR3 sequence (DNA): TGTGCCAGTAGCTTTCGCAGGGGGCCCGGTTATAACACCTTC.

This chain connects TRBV9 to TRBJ1-2, with 9 nucleotides matching TRBD1. Trimming at V came to 2 bases and at J to 4 bases, leaving 3 bases not matched to a gene. CDR1 is SGDLS and CDR2 is YYNGEE in the germline V gene. The length of the CDR3 is 14 residues. In DNA form, the CDR3 reads TGTGCCAGCAGCGTCGACAGGGGGACCTATGGCTACACCTTC. Translating it yields CASSVDRGTYGYTF.

V is TRBV4-3 and J is TRBJ2-7; weak D call: TRBD2 (5 bases). Germline CDR1 is LGHNA and CDR2 is YSLEER. Between the trimmed V and J ends, which lost 0 bases and 10 bases, there was a span of 13 bases. This CDR3 spans 13 amino acids. CDR3 in DNA: TGCGCCAGCAGCCAAGAACCCGGGGTCGACCAGTACTTC. Translating it yields CASSQEPGVDQYF.

The count of this clone is one. The gene calls are TRBV18 and TRBJ2-3; 8 nucleotides match TRBD1. Looked up from germline, CDR1 is KGHSH and CDR2 is LQKENI. V trimming: 1 base; J trimming: 5 bases; junction bases outside the gene matches: 8. There are 16 residues in the CDR3. CDR3 nucleotides: TGTGCCAGCTCACCACTCAGGGACAGGACCAGAGATACGCAGTATTTT. It encodes CASSPLRDRTRDTQYF.

The chain is built from TRBV14 and TRBJ1-4, with unresolved D. Looked up from germline, CDR1 is SGHDN and CDR2 is FVKESK. V shed 7 bases and J shed 5 bases, with 11 bases lying between them. This CDR3 has 13 residues. The CDR3 DNA reads as TGTGCCAGCACCCGGACGGGGAATGAAAAACTGTTTTTT. It translates to CASTRTGNEKLFF.

The chain's CDR3 is CASSLIGQGVGNTIYF. The DNA of the CDR3 is TGTGCCAGCAGCTTGATAGGACAGGGTGTCGGAAACACCATATATTTT. The genes are TRBV7-6 and TRBJ1-3; 8 bases align to TRBD1. Germline V gene sequence: CDR1 SGHVS, CDR2 FNYEAQ. The trim removed 3 bases at V and 4 bases at J, leaving 8 bases unmatched. The CDR3 has 16 amino acids.